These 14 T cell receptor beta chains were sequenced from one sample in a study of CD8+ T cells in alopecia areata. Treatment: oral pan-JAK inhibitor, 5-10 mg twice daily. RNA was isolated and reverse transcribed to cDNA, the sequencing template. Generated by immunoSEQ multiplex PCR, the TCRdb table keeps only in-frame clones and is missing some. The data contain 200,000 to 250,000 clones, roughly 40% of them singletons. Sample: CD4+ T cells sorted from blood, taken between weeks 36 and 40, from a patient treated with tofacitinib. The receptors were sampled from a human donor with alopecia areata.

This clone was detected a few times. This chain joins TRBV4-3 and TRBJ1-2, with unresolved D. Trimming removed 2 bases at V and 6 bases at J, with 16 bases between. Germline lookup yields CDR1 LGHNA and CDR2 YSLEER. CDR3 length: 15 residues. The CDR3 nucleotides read TGCGCCAGCAGCCAATTGAAAGGGTCTGATGATGGCTACACCTTC. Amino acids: CASSQLKGSDDGYTF.

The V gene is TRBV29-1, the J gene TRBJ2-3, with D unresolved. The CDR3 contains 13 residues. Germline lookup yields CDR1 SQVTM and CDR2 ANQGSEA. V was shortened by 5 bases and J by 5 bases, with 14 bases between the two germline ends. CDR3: CSVSQGWGDTQYF. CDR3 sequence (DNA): TGCAGCGTTTCCCAAGGCTGGGGAGATACGCAGTATTTT.

The CDR3 protein is CASSNGQGIGEKLFF. The CDR3 DNA follows: TGTGCCAGCAGCAATGGACAGGGCATAGGAGAAAAACTGTTTTTT. The rearrangement links TRBV7-9 to TRBJ1-4; 8 positions match TRBD1. Germline V gene data show CDR1 as SEHNR and CDR2 as FQNEAQ (reference sequence). V gave up 5 bases and J gave up 8 bases; unmatched junction bases: 10. This CDR3 spans 15 amino acids.

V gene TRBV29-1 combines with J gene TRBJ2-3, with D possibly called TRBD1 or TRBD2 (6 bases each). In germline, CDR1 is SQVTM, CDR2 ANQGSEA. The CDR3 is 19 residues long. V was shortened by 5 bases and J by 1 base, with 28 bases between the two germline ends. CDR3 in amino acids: CSVRNFMTEGGRGTDTQYF. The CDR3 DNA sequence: TGCAGCGTTCGTAACTTTATGACAGAGGGGGGACGGGGCACAGATACGCAGTATTTT.

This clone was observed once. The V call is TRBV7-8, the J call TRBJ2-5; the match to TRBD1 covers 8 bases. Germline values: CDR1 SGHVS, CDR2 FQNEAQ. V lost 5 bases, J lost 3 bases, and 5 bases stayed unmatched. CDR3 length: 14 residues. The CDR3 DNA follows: TGTGCCAGCAGCCCGGGACAGGTCAAAGAGACCCAGTACTTC. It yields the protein CASSPGQVKETQYF.

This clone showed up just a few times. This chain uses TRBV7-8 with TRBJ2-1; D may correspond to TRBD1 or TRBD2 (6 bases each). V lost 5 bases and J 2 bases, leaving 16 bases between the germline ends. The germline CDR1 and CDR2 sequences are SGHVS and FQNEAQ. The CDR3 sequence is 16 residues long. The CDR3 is CASSPVGGQPYNEQFF. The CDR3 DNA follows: TGTGCCAGCAGCCCCGTGGGGGGCCAGCCCTACAATGAGCAGTTCTTC.

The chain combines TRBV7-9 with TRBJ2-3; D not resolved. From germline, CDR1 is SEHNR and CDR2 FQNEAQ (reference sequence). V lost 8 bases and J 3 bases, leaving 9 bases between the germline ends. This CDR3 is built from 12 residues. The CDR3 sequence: CASLLTTDTQYF. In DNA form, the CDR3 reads TGTGCCAGCTTACTAACAACAGATACGCAGTATTTT.

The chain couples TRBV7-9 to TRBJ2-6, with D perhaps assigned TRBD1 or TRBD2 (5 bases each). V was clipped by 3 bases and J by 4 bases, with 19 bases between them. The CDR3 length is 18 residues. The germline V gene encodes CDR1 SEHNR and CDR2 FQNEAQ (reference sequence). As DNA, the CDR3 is TGTGCCAGCAGCTTGAACGTTGGGGGAAGCACCGGGGCCAACGTCCTGACTTTC. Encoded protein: CASSLNVGGSTGANVLTF.

CDR3 loop: CAWRLQGAPGANVLTF. The DNA for the CDR3 is TGTGCCTGGAGACTCCAGGGGGCGCCTGGGGCCAACGTCCTGACTTTC. The gene calls are TRBV30 and TRBJ2-6, with TRBD1 matching 8 bases. CDR3 length: 16 amino acids. Germline CDR1 reads GTSNPN; CDR2 reads SVGIG (reference sequence). The V segment lost 3 bases and the J segment 2 bases; nucleotides outside the gene matches: 6.

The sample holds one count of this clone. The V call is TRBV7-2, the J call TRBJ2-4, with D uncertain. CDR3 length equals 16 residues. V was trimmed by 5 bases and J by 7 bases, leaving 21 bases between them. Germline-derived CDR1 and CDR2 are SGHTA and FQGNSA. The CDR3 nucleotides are TGTGCCAGCAGCCCCACGGCAAGCCTAATGGGGAACATTCAGTACTTC. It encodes CASSPTASLMGNIQYF.

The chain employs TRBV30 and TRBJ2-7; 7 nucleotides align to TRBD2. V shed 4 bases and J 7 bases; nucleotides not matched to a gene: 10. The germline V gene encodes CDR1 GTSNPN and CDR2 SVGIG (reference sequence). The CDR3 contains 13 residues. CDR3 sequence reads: CAWTGTTRGEQYF. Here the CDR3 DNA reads TGTGCCTGGACGGGGACTACGCGGGGGGAGCAGTACTTC.

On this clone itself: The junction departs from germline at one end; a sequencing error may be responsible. The CDR3 bases are TGTGCTAGCAGCTTAAACAGACTGGGGACCCAGTACTTC. It specifies CASSLNRLGTQYF. The rearrangement links TRBV7-7 to TRBJ2-5; D call uncertain. The CDR3 length is 13 residues. Germline V lookup: CDR1 SSHAT, CDR2 FNYEAQ (reference sequence).

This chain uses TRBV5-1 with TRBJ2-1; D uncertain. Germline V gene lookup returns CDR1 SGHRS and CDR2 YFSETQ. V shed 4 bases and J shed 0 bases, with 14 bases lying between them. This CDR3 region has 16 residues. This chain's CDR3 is CASSRSSGASYNEQFF. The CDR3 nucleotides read TGCGCCAGCAGCCGTAGTTCGGGCGCCTCCTACAATGAGCAGTTCTTC.

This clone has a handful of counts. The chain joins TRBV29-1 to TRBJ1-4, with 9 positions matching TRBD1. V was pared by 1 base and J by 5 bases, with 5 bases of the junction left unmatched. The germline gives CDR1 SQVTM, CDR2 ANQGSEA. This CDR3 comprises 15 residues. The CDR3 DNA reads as TGCAGCGTTGAAGGAAACAGGGGGCGAAATGAAAAACTGTTTTTT. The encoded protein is CSVEGNRGRNEKLFF.